Below, 7 T cell receptor beta chains from the same sample are listed, as sequenced in a study of blood T cells in healthy people across ages. Primed by a sample-barcoded 5' primer and a J-beta primer mix, a second PCR proceeded for about 6 to 12 cycles. TCRdb reprocessed the 5' RACE reads via MiXCR and lists one record per CDR3 protein. The sample records about 590,000 distinct CDR3 sequences, around 31% being singletons. Sequencing input: blood. The receptors here all came from a woman over 75 in good health.

Worth noting for this clonotype: One base away lies a much larger clone, so this may be a sequencing read error. V gene TRBV29-1 combines with J gene TRBJ2-7; 8 bases are shared with TRBD1. The CDR3 totals 12 residues. Trimming removed 7 bases from V and 4 bases from J; junction bases left unmatched: 6. Germline CDR1 SQVTM, CDR2 ANQGSEA. The CDR3 region has the DNA TGCAGCGGTGCCTACAGGGGGTACGAGCAGTACTTC. Its protein is CSGAYRGYEQYF.

As concerns this clonotype: A much more abundant neighbour one base away suggests this may be a read error. The chain has TRBV27 and TRBJ2-4; D perhaps matches TRBD1 (7 bases). Trimming left V 6 bases short and J 2 bases short, with 17 bases between. Germline V gene data show CDR1 as MNHEY and CDR2 as SMNVEV (reference sequence). The CDR3 has 16 amino acids. As DNA, the CDR3 is TGTGCCAGCAGCCCCCGGGGGACAGTAACCAAAAACATTCAGTACTTC. Protein: CASSPRGTVTKNIQYF.

This clonotype was recorded a few times. This chain connects TRBV20-1 to TRBJ2-1, with D uncertain. Trimming took off 1 base at V and 5 bases at J, with 6 bases between the two ends. The CDR3 loop spans 12 amino acids. Germline CDR1 and CDR2: DFQATT and SNEGSKA (reference sequence). DNA for the CDR3: TGCAGTGCTAGAGTGAAAGACAATGAGCAGTTCTTC. This encodes CSARVKDNEQFF.

This clonotype showed up many times. In DNA, the CDR3 is TGTGCCAGCAGCTTGGGACAGCGTGAAGCTTTCTTT. Amino acids: CASSLGQREAFF. V usage is TRBV5-6 and J usage is TRBJ1-1; D perhaps matches TRBD1 (5 bases). V was shortened by 0 bases and J by 7 bases, with 7 bases between the two germline ends. Germline CDR1 SGHDT, CDR2 YYEEEE. The CDR3 has 12 residues. The full variable domain, completed using reference TRBV5-6 and TRBJ1-1, is DAGVTQSPTHLIKTRGQQVTLRCSPKSGHDTVSWYQQALGQGPQFIFQYYEEEERQRGNFPDRFSGHQFPNYSSELNVNALLLGDSALYLCASSLGQREAFFGQGTRLTVV.

This clonotype was counted at least ten times. This sequence joins TRBV5-4 and TRBJ1-2; D is uncertain. Germline CDR1 is SGHNT and CDR2 is YYREEE (reference sequence). The length of the CDR3 is 15 residues. V was cut by 2 bases and J by 0 bases, with 11 bases left in between. DNA of the CDR3: TGTGCCAGCAGCTTCGCCGGGGAGACTAACTATGGCTACACCTTC. It is translated as CASSFAGETNYGYTF.

This clonotype has a handful of counts. This chain joins TRBV20-1 and TRBJ1-6; a weak D match, TRBD1 (6 bases). The CDR3 loop spans 14 amino acids. Germline loops: CDR1 DFQATT, CDR2 SNEGSKA (reference sequence). Trimming removed 2 bases from V and 10 bases from J, with 15 bases in between. CDR3 nucleotide sequence: TGCAGTGCTAGACCCGACCTTAGGGGGTCACCCCTCCACTTT. Translation gives CSARPDLRGSPLHF.

Worth noting for this clonotype: This could be a read error, since a much larger clone is one nucleotide away. V is TRBV20-1 and J is TRBJ2-2; D is unresolved. Germline loops: CDR1 DFQATT, CDR2 SNEGSKA (reference sequence). Trimming stripped 0 bases from V and 3 bases from J, with 8 bases between. This CDR3 spans 14 amino acids. Here the CDR3 reads CSARDPDDTGELFF. Here the CDR3 DNA reads TGCAGTGCTAGAGATCCGGACGACACCGGGGAGCTGTTTTTT.